These 23 T cell receptor beta chains originate from one sample sequenced in a study of OX40 agonist ivuxolimab in advanced cancers. Clones were sequenced by immunoSEQ multiplex PCR, and TCRdb holds only the in-frame ones, with some missing. This sample carries approximately 65,000 clones, roughly 84% of them seen once, and the ten largest clones take 0.35% to 0.45%. Source: CD4+ or CD8+ T cells sorted from blood, taken in a trial of the OX40 agonist ivuxolimab. These receptor sequences come from an adult with an advanced solid tumor such as melanoma, head and neck, liver or kidney cancer.

This clone was picked up one time. V usage is TRBV5-1 and J usage is TRBJ2-2; tentatively, D is TRBD1 or TRBD2 (5 bases each). Germline V CDR1 and CDR2: SGHRS, YFSETQ. CDR3 length: 15 amino acids. V lost 5 bases and J 0 bases, leaving 11 bases between the germline ends. The CDR3 reads CASRSGPSNTGELFF. In DNA form, the CDR3 reads TGCGCCAGCAGATCGGGACCCTCGAACACCGGGGAGCTGTTTTTT.

This rearrangement joins TRBV6-6 to TRBJ1-2, with D perhaps matching TRBD1 (5 bases). The germline CDR1 and CDR2 sequences are MNHNY and SVGAGI (reference sequence). Deletions cut 4 bases from V and 3 bases from J, with 15 bases between. The CDR3 sequence is 15 residues long. CDR3 in DNA: TGTGCCAGCAGTTGGAACAGGAACCGGGACTATGGCTACACCTTC. Protein: CASSWNRNRDYGYTF.

This clone was picked up one time. The chain has TRBV5-4 and TRBJ2-3; perhaps TRBD1 as D (5 bases). CDR1 SGHNT and CDR2 YYREEE come from the germline V gene (reference sequence). Trimming removed 2 bases at V and 5 bases at J, with 15 bases between. CDR3 length equals 15 residues. CDR3 nucleotides: TGTGCCAGCAGCTTCTTTGGGCAGGGCGGAGATACGCAGTATTTT. It is translated as CASSFFGQGGDTQYF.

The rearrangement links TRBV6-6 to TRBJ2-7; D gene unclear. Germline V lookup: CDR1 MNHNY, CDR2 SVGAGI (reference sequence). There are 12 residues in the CDR3. Trimming shortened V by 8 bases and J by 2 bases, and 10 bases separated the two germline ends. As DNA, the CDR3 is TGTGCCAGCGGCAGCACCACCTACGAGCAGTACTTC. This codes for CASGSTTYEQYF.

V is TRBV7-2 and J is TRBJ1-1; D is perhaps TRBD1 (5 bases). With 3 bases removed from V and 0 bases from J, the gap between germline ends came to 8 bases. CDR1 is SGHTA, CDR2 FQGNSA, per germline. This CDR3 has 14 amino acids. The CDR3 bases are TGTGCCAGCAGCTTCTGGGGGGTGAACACTGAAGCTTTCTTT. Translated: CASSFWGVNTEAFF.

V is TRBV11-2 and J is TRBJ2-1; D possibly matches TRBD1 or TRBD2 (5 bases each). V was pared by 6 bases and J by 0 bases, with 15 bases between. Germline-derived CDR1 and CDR2 are SGHAT and FQNNGV. This CDR3 has 16 residues. The DNA for the CDR3 is TGTGCCAGCAGACCCACCGGGACGGCCTCCTACAATGAGCAGTTCTTC. It encodes CASRPTGTASYNEQFF.

This clone was seen more than once but under ten times. This rearrangement joins TRBV7-9 to TRBJ1-2; D uncertain. The CDR3 extends over 13 amino acids. Trimming shortened V by 1 base and J by 6 bases, and 9 bases separated the two germline ends. Germline loops: CDR1 SEHNR, CDR2 FQNEAQ (reference sequence). The CDR3 region is CASSLVSRDGYTF. CDR3 DNA sequence: TGTGCCAGCAGCTTAGTTAGCCGGGATGGCTACACCTTC.

This chain joins TRBV9 and TRBJ2-5; the match to TRBD2 covers 13 bases. The ends lost 3 bases at V and 8 bases at J; junction bases unmatched: 10. CDR3 size: 16 residues. The germline gives CDR1 SGDLS, CDR2 YYNGEE. The CDR3 protein is CASSAPGTSGAGTQYF. For the CDR3, the DNA is TGTGCCAGCAGCGCACCCGGGACTAGCGGGGCAGGAACCCAGTACTTC.

The chain has TRBV19 and TRBJ1-2; 7 positions agree with TRBD1. J gave up 0 bases and V 3 bases, and 1 base lay outside the gene matches. CDR3 length: 14 amino acids. Germline values: CDR1 LNHDA, CDR2 SQIVND (reference sequence). CDR3 nucleotide sequence: TGTGCCAGTAGTATTGGGACAGCTAACTATGGCTACACCTTC. Amino acid sequence: CASSIGTANYGYTF. The variable domain in full, completed from reference TRBV19 and TRBJ1-2, reads DGGITQSPKYLFRKEGQNVTLSCEQNLNHDAMYWYRQDPGQGLRLIYYSQIVNDFQKGDIAEGYSVSREKKESFPLTVTSAQKNPTAFYLCASSIGTANYGYTFGSGTRLTVV.

This chain connects TRBV15 to TRBJ1-6; no reliable D call. Germline CDR1 reads LNHNV; CDR2 reads YYDKDF (reference sequence). V was trimmed by 6 bases and J by 7 bases, leaving 16 bases between them. The length of the CDR3 is 15 residues. CDR3 sequence (DNA): TGTGCCACCAGTACCGACGGAGGACGAAATTCACCCCTCCACTTT. Translating gives CATSTDGGRNSPLHF.

A single count supports this clone. V gene TRBV18 combines with J gene TRBJ2-5; D gene uncertain. From germline, CDR1 is KGHSH and CDR2 LQKENI. V was cut by 0 bases and J by 2 bases, with 4 bases left in between. There are 13 residues in the CDR3. CDR3 coding DNA: TGTGCCAGCTCACCACCGGTACAAGAGACCCAGTACTTC. Translation: CASSPPVQETQYF.

The rearrangement uses TRBV10-3 and TRBJ1-1; a possible D gene is TRBD1 (6 bases). Germline CDR1 reads ENHRY; CDR2 reads SYGVKD. The CDR3 loop spans 11 amino acids. V was clipped by 11 bases and J by 5 bases, with 12 bases between them. CDR3 amino acids: CAAGGGTEAFF. CDR3 sequence (DNA): TGTGCCGCGGGAGGGGGGACTGAAGCTTTCTTT.

The chain joins TRBV9 to TRBJ2-5; TRBD1 might be the D (6 bases). This CDR3 is built from 14 residues. Trimming cost V 4 bases and J 1 base, with 11 bases left between them. Germline-derived CDR1 and CDR2 are SGDLS and YYNGEE. Here the CDR3 reads CASSPTGIQETQYF. CDR3 in DNA: TGTGCCAGCAGCCCAACAGGGATCCAAGAGACCCAGTACTTC.

V and J are TRBV18 and TRBJ1-5; no firm D call. Trimming removed 3 bases at V and 7 bases at J, with 7 bases between. CDR3 size: 12 residues. Germline values: CDR1 KGHSH, CDR2 LQKENI. In DNA form, the CDR3 reads TGTGCCAGCTCACCCAGTGGACAGCCCCAGCATTTT. Protein sequence: CASSPSGQPQHF.

The chain uses TRBV27 and TRBJ1-6; TRBD1 agrees at 12 bases. Germline trimming cut 6 bases from V and 4 bases from J; bases unmatched to any gene: 4. The CDR3 is made up of 16 amino acids. Germline loops: CDR1 MNHEY, CDR2 SMNVEV (reference sequence). CDR3 coding DNA: TGTGCCAGCAGCCGGGACAGGGGGCAATATAATTCACCCCTCCACTTT. This translates into CASSRDRGQYNSPLHF.

V and J are TRBV9 and TRBJ2-5, with a weak D call TRBD2 (5 bases). Trimming took off 3 bases at V and 0 bases at J, with 9 bases between the two ends. The germline V gene has CDR1 SGDLS and CDR2 YYNGEE. This CDR3 region has 14 residues. This CDR3 reads CASSDGLYQETQYF. CDR3 nucleotide sequence: TGTGCCAGCAGCGACGGACTGTACCAAGAGACCCAGTACTTC.

The sample holds one count of this clone. The chain carries TRBV9 and TRBJ2-3; D is ambiguous. The CDR3 totals 13 residues. Germline loops: CDR1 SGDLS, CDR2 YYNGEE. V was shortened by 4 bases and J by 6 bases, with 12 bases between the two germline ends. The CDR3 reads CASSTDRRDTQYF. In DNA form, the CDR3 reads TGTGCCAGCAGCACGGACCGGCGGGATACGCAGTATTTT. Combining the CDR3 with reference TRBV9 and TRBJ2-3 gives the whole variable domain DSGVTQTPKHLITATGQRVTLRCSPRSGDLSVYWYQQSLDQGLQFLIQYYNGEERAKGNILERFSAQQFPDLHSELNLSSLELGDSALYFCASSTDRRDTQYFGPGTRLTVL.

This chain uses TRBV18 with TRBJ1-4; tentative D call: TRBD1 (6 bases). CDR1 and CDR2 (germline): KGHSH, LQKENI. V was cut by 1 base and J by 4 bases, with 10 bases left in between. The CDR3 totals 15 residues. CDR3 protein: CASSPRQDGNEKLFF. The CDR3 DNA is TGTGCCAGCTCACCACGACAGGATGGTAATGAAAAACTGTTTTTT.

This chain joins TRBV7-2 and TRBJ1-3; D call uncertain. The germline V gene has CDR1 SGHTA and CDR2 FQGNSA. The CDR3 extends over 15 amino acids. V dropped 0 bases and J dropped 1 base, with 7 bases sitting between them. This chain's CDR3 is CASSLAVQSGNTIYF. CDR3 nucleotides: TGTGCCAGCAGCTTAGCGGTACAGTCTGGAAACACCATATATTTT.

CDR3 in DNA: TGTGCCAGCAGCCCTGACAGGGGGCGCGTGGGGCAGTACTTC. Its translation is CASSPDRGRVGQYF. The V and J genes are TRBV2 and TRBJ2-7, with TRBD1 identical over 10 bases. The V gene end was trimmed by 6 bases and the J gene end by 9 bases; junction bases not matched to a gene: 11. This CDR3 contains 14 residues. Germline V CDR1 and CDR2: SNHLY, FYNNEI.

The chain links TRBV6-5 to TRBJ2-7; 9 bases agree with TRBD1. J was trimmed by 4 bases and V by 0 bases; bases with no gene match: 4. This CDR3 has 15 amino acids. Per the germline V gene, CDR1 is MNHEY and CDR2 is SVGAGI. The CDR3 DNA reads as TGTGCCAGCAGTTACTCTGGGACAGGGCTTTACGAGCAGTACTTC. Its protein is CASSYSGTGLYEQYF.

This sequence joins TRBV6-1 and TRBJ1-6; 11 bases match TRBD1. The CDR3 has 14 amino acids. CDR1 and CDR2 (germline): MNHNS, SASEGT. With 6 bases clipped from V and 7 bases from J, the junction kept 2 bases outside the gene matches. The CDR3 loop is CASRDRGQNSPLHF. The CDR3 coding sequence is TGTGCCAGCAGGGACAGGGGGCAAAATTCACCCCTCCACTTT.

J is TRBJ1-1 and V is TRBV2, with 9 positions matching TRBD1. This CDR3 contains 15 residues. Germline loops: CDR1 SNHLY, CDR2 FYNNEI. The V and J ends lost 3 bases and 9 bases, in that order; junction bases with no gene match: 11. CDR3 coding DNA: TGTGCCAGCAGTGACTCCTACAGGGGGCGTAAGAAAGCTTTCTTT. Translation gives CASSDSYRGRKKAFF.